These 8 T cell receptor beta chains originate from one sample sequenced in a study of human T cells and chemical hapten exposure. Via MiXCR, TCRdb re-called the RACE reads, giving one row per CDR3 protein. The sample holds about 82,000 distinct CDR3 sequences; roughly 13% are singletons and the top ten take approximately 6%. Documented time point: patch test 3, about 24 weeks after DPC sensitization. Indicated treatment: therapeutic diphenylcyclopropenone sensitization with weekly scalp DPC. Sequencing was performed on whole blood, taken in connection with sensitization to the hapten diphenylcyclopropenone (DPC). The receptor source for this set is a woman aged 50 to 65 with alopecia areata. Some clones in this sample may be carry-over from other donors' samples.

The chain carries TRBV18 and TRBJ1-5; 7 bases fit TRBD1. The germline gives CDR1 KGHSH, CDR2 LQKENI. The length of the CDR3 is 16 residues. Trimming took 6 bases from V and 4 from J; bases not matched to a gene: 12. CDR3 amino acids: CASSLDRIVINQPQHF. Written as DNA, the CDR3 is TGTGCCAGCTCCCTGGACAGGATCGTTATTAATCAGCCCCAGCATTTT.

CDR3 amino acids: CSARVSDNTEAFF. The CDR3 region has the DNA TGCAGTGCTAGAGTGTCCGACAACACTGAAGCTTTCTTT. V is TRBV20-1 and J is TRBJ1-1; D call uncertain. CDR3 length: 13 amino acids. The V gene's germline CDR1 is DFQATT and CDR2 SNEGSKA (reference sequence). V was shortened by 1 base and J by 2 bases, with 8 bases between the two germline ends.

This chain joins TRBV20-1 and TRBJ2-1; D may be TRBD1 (5 bases). The CDR3 is made up of 12 amino acids. Deletions cut 3 bases from V and 6 bases from J, with 9 bases between. Per germline, CDR1 DFQATT and CDR2 SNEGSKA (reference sequence). CDR3 sequence (DNA): TGCAGTGCTAGTGGGGCCGTCAATGAGCAGTTCTTC. Translating gives CSASGAVNEQFF.

This clonotype was counted ten times or more. This chain uses TRBV13 with TRBJ2-1; 10 nucleotides line up with TRBD1. The V gene's germline CDR1 is PRHDT and CDR2 FYEKMQ (reference sequence). The V gene end was trimmed by 6 bases and the J gene end by 9 bases; junction bases not matched to a gene: 14. CDR3 length equals 16 residues. CDR3 nucleotides: TGTGCCAGCAGGGCTCCGGGACAGGGGTTTGGCAGTGAGCAGTTCTTC. Translated: CASRAPGQGFGSEQFF.

This clonotype has at least ten counts. In DNA, the CDR3 is TGTGCCAGCAGCGCCCGTCCGGAGACCCAGTACTTC. As protein: CASSARPETQYF. The V gene is TRBV6-1, the J gene TRBJ2-5, with unresolved D. The CDR3 has 12 residues. Looked up from germline, CDR1 is MNHNS and CDR2 is SASEGT. Trimming removed 6 bases from V and 5 bases from J, with 10 bases in between.

The chain uses TRBV12-5 and TRBJ2-1; the D is unclear. This CDR3 spans 17 amino acids. From germline, CDR1 is LGHNT and CDR2 FRNRAP. V was shortened by 3 bases and J by 7 bases, with 22 bases between the two germline ends. The DNA of the CDR3 is TGTGCTAGTGGTTTTTTCCCGGACCACTATACCCCAAATGAGCAGTTCTTC. This sequence encodes CASGFFPDHYTPNEQFF.

This clonotype occurred many times. V and J are TRBV7-2 and TRBJ1-3; D uncertain. CDR3 size: 16 residues. The germline V gene has CDR1 SGHTA and CDR2 FQGNSA. The germline V and J ends were trimmed by 1 base and 2 bases, with 12 bases remaining between them. The CDR3 region is CASSLEISMPGNTIYF. CDR3 DNA: TGTGCCAGCAGCTTAGAGATCAGCATGCCTGGAAACACCATATATTTT.

Ten or more counts support this clonotype. The V and J genes are TRBV9 and TRBJ1-1; possible D gene TRBD1, 5 bases. Looked up from germline, CDR1 is SGDLS and CDR2 is YYNGEE. V was pared by 4 bases and J by 5 bases, with 12 bases between. The CDR3 contains 13 residues. Here the CDR3 reads CASSLAGATEAFF. CDR3 DNA sequence: TGTGCCAGCAGCCTCGCCGGGGCGACTGAAGCTTTCTTT.